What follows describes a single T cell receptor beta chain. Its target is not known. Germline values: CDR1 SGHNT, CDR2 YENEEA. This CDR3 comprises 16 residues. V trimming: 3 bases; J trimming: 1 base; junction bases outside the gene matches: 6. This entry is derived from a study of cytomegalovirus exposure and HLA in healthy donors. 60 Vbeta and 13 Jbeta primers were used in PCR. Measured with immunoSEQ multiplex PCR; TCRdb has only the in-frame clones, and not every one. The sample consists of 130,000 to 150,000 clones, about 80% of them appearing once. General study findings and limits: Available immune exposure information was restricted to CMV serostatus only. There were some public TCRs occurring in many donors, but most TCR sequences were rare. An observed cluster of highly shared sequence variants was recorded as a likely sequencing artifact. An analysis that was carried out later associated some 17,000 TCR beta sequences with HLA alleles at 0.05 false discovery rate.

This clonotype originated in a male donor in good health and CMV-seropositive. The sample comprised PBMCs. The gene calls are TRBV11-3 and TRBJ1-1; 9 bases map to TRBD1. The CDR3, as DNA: TGTGCCAGCAGCTTGATGTGGGACAGGGAGAACACTGAAGCTTTCTTT. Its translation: CASSLMWDRENTEAFF.